This is a list of T cell receptor beta chains from one sample in a study of blood T cell repertoires in COVID-19. Here immunoSEQ multiplex PCR was the method, and the copy in TCRdb shows in-frame clones only, minus some. The sample has more than 350,000 clones; roughly 86% are singletons. Sequencing input: peripheral blood. The receptors shown here come from a woman in her twenties or thirties with COVID-19, enrolled during active disease. Each CDR3 is given with its conserved first and last residue. Fields, in order: V gene, clone size, D gene, J gene, CDR3 DNA, CDR3 protein. The D gene is left open where the match is weak. Clone size is stated in some rows and not others, as once, few, many or a class when expanded.

TRBV4-2	NA	NA	TRBJ2-2	TGTGCCAGCAGCCAAGACGGGGGCACCGGGGAGCTGTTTTTT	CASSQDGGTGELFF
TRBV10-1	NA	TRBD2	TRBJ2-2	TGCGCCAGCAGTAGCCTTAGGGCTAGCGGGAGGGCTGGCACCGGGGAGCTGTTTTTT	CASSSLRASGRAGTGELFF
TRBV28	few	NA	TRBJ2-3	TGTGCCAGCAGTCTCACAGGCCGTAGCACAGATACGCAGTATTTT	CASSLTGRSTDTQYF
TRBV7-9	NA	TRBD1	TRBJ2-7	TGTGCCAGCAGCCCAGGTCTCGAGGGACAGGGGTACTTC	CASSPGLEGQGYF
TRBV3-1/TRBV3-2	NA	NA	TRBJ2-4	TGTGCCAGCAGTCAACGGGGCGACAGGTTTGGGGTTGATGTCAAAAACATTCAGTACTTC	CASSQRGDRFGVDVKNIQYF
TRBV27	NA	NA	TRBJ2-1	TGTGCCAGCAGTAAGGGAGGACTGTCCTTTAAGGGGCAGTTCTTC	CASSKGGLSFKGQFF
TRBV3-1/TRBV3-2	NA	NA	TRBJ1-1	TGTGCCAGCAGCCCGAACGGGGGGAACACTGAAGCTTTCTTT	CASSPNGGNTEAFF
TRBV27	NA	NA	TRBJ2-3	TGTGCCAGCAGGCCCTATCCAGATACGCAGTATTTT	CASRPYPDTQYF
TRBV19	once	NA	TRBJ2-7	TGTGCCAGTAGTACCCCCGGAGGTAGCTCCTACGAGCAGTACTTC	CASSTPGGSSYEQYF
TRBV5-1	NA	NA	TRBJ2-7	TGCGCCAGCAGCCGAGACAACTCCTACGAGCAGTACTTC	CASSRDNSYEQYF
TRBV9	NA	TRBD1	TRBJ2-5	TGTGCCAGCAGCACCGGGACAGGGGGAGAGACCCAGTACTTC	CASSTGTGGETQYF
TRBV6-5	few	TRBD2	TRBJ2-7	TGTGCCAGCAGAGATGGAATAGCGGGCTCCTACGAGCAGTACTTC	CASRDGIAGSYEQYF
TRBV30	NA	NA	TRBJ1-1	TGTGCCTGGAGTAGGATGAGAGGGAACACTGAAGCTTTCTTT	CAWSRMRGNTEAFF
TRBV6-1	NA	NA	TRBJ1-5	TGTGCCAGCAGTGACAGGGCCGAAAATCAGCCCCAGCATTTT	CASSDRAENQPQHF
TRBV5-1	NA	NA	TRBJ1-2	TGCGCCAGCAGCTTCAGGGATTTTAACTATGGCTACACCTTC	CASSFRDFNYGYTF
TRBV5-6	NA	TRBD2	TRBJ2-7	TGTGCCAGCAGCCGCGGCCTAACTAGCGGGATATTTTCCTACGAGCAGTACTTC	CASSRGLTSGIFSYEQYF
TRBV6-5	NA	NA	TRBJ2-6	TGTGCCATAAAATCAGGTTCTGGGGCCAACGTCCTGACTTTC	CAIKSGSGANVLTF
TRBV5-4	NA	TRBD2	TRBJ2-1	TGTGCCAGCAGCTTGTACGGGAGGGGCAATGAGCAGTTCTTC	CASSLYGRGNEQFF
TRBV28	NA	TRBD2	TRBJ2-1	TGTGCCAGCAGTTTTGGCGGGAGTAGGTACAATGAGCAGTTCTTC	CASSFGGSRYNEQFF
TRBV5-4	NA	NA	TRBJ1-6	TGTGCCAGCAGCTTGGCACAGAGCTCCTATAATTCACCCCTCCACTTT	CASSLAQSSYNSPLHF
TRBV2	NA	TRBD2	TRBJ2-5	TGTGCCAGCAGTGAATTCGGGGGGGCCGCGGTAGGAGAGACCCAGTACTTC	CASSEFGGAAVGETQYF
TRBV27	NA	TRBD1	TRBJ1-1	TGTGCCAGCGCCAGGGGGGATCTGAACACTGAAGCTTTCTTT	CASARGDLNTEAFF
TRBV7-9	NA	NA	TRBJ2-7	TGTGCCAGCAGCTTAGGACAAGCGGTAGCTGCCTACGAGCAGTACTTC	CASSLGQAVAAYEQYF
TRBV3-1/TRBV3-2	NA	TRBD2	TRBJ2-1	TGTGCCAGCAGCCAGGCTAGCGGGAGTCCTGAGCAGTTCTTC	CASSQASGSPEQFF
TRBV7-3	NA	NA	TRBJ1-1	TGTGCCAGCAGCTCACAGGTGAACACTGAAGCTTTCTTT	CASSSQVNTEAFF
TRBV9	NA	TRBD2	TRBJ2-5	TGTGCCAGCAGCTCCCCTGTTAGCGGGAGAGGGGAGACCCAGTACTTC	CASSSPVSGRGETQYF
TRBV5-1	NA	NA	TRBJ2-2	TGCGCCAGCAGCTTGAATGTATACACCGGGGAGCTGTTTTTT	CASSLNVYTGELFF
TRBV6-4	NA	TRBD1	TRBJ1-5	TGTGCCAGGGGACAGCTCAATCAGCCCCAGCATTTT	CARGQLNQPQHF
TRBV5-5	NA	TRBD1	TRBJ1-4	TGTGCCAGCAGCTTAGGACAGGTTAATGAAAAACTGTTTTTT	CASSLGQVNEKLFF
TRBV28	few	NA	TRBJ1-2	TGTGCCAGCAGTCTCCCCTGGGGGGGCTATGGCTACACCTTC	CASSLPWGGYGYTF
TRBV30	NA	NA	TRBJ2-7	TGTGCCTGGGGCGCCAGGGGATCCTACGAGCAGTACTTC	CAWGARGSYEQYF
TRBV7-2	NA	TRBD1	TRBJ2-7	TGTGCCAGCAGCTTAGAGGTGGGACAGACCTACGAGCAGTACTTC	CASSLEVGQTYEQYF
TRBV9	NA	NA	TRBJ1-1	TGTGCCAGCAGCGTAGGTGGGGCGATGAACACTGAAGCTTTCTTT	CASSVGGAMNTEAFF
TRBV7-3	NA	NA	TRBJ2-7	TGTGCCAGCAGCTTAACGTTAAGGGGAGGCGAGCAGTACTTC	CASSLTLRGGEQYF
TRBV5-6	NA	TRBD2	TRBJ2-3	TGTGCCAGCAGCGAAGCGGGAGTTCCAGATACGCAGTATTTT	CASSEAGVPDTQYF
TRBV6-5	once	TRBD2	TRBJ2-1	TGTGCCAGCAGTTTCCCGCCTAGCGGACGCGAGCAGTTCTTC	CASSFPPSGREQFF
TRBV4-1	NA	TRBD1	TRBJ2-1	TGCGCCAGCAGCCAGGACGGGACAGCCAATGAGCAGTTCTTC	CASSQDGTANEQFF
TRBV24-1	few	TRBD1	TRBJ2-2	TGTGCCACCAGTGATTTGGGCTCTCCGGGACAGGGGCTAACCGGGGAGCTGTTTTTT	CATSDLGSPGQGLTGELFF
TRBV28	NA	NA	TRBJ1-4	TGTGCCAGCAGTTCCAATCCGAGGGTCCGGAAACTGTTTTTT	CASSSNPRVRKLFF
TRBV19	NA	TRBD1	TRBJ1-5	TGTGCCAGTAAGGAGACAGGGGCCATCAATCAGCCCCAGCATTTT	CASKETGAINQPQHF
TRBV6-5	NA	NA	TRBJ2-2	TGTGCCAGCAGTCCAAGAGGAACCGGGGAGCTGTTTTTT	CASSPRGTGELFF
TRBV6-1	NA	NA	TRBJ1-5	TGTGCCAGCAGTGGGGGGGGGAGGATAGGGGCCAATCAGCCCCAGCATTTT	CASSGGGRIGANQPQHF
TRBV12-3/TRBV12-4	NA	NA	TRBJ1-1	TGTGCCAGCAGAAGGGGACAGAACACTGAAGCTTTCTTT	CASRRGQNTEAFF
TRBV19	once	TRBD1	TRBJ2-7	TGTGCCAGTTCAACGGGACAGGGGGCAGAAGAGCAGTACTTC	CASSTGQGAEEQYF
TRBV21-1	NA	NA	TRBJ2-1	TGTGCCAGCAGCCCCTGGACTAGCGGGAGCGGTGAGCAGTTCTTC	CASSPWTSGSGEQFF
TRBV2	NA	NA	TRBJ2-5	TGTGCCAGCGAGGTGAACCAAGAGACCCAGTACTTC	CASEVNQETQYF
TRBV7-6	NA	NA	TRBJ2-1	TGTGCCAGCAGCCTGGGGCAGGGGTATGAGCAGTTCTTC	CASSLGQGYEQFF
TRBV28	NA	NA	TRBJ1-1	TGTGCCAGCCGTCGCGGGAGCAAGTACACTGAAGCTTTCTTT	CASRRGSKYTEAFF
TRBV4-3	NA	NA	TRBJ1-2	TGCGCCAGCAGCCAAGACGCGGGACGGAACTATGGCTACACCTTC	CASSQDAGRNYGYTF